The rows below give T cell receptor beta chains drawn from one sample of a study of neurological immune-mediated disorders. TCRdb re-called the 5' RACE reads with MiXCR, one entry per CDR3 protein. The top ten clones hold 1.6% of a sample with about 50,000 distinct CDR3 sequences, roughly 10% of them seen once. Input material: PBMCs. These receptors were collected from a woman aged 40 to 49 in good health. Both conserved end residues are part of each CDR3. A D gene is named only where the DNA matches it firmly. Clone sizes are given selectively: once, few, many, or a class where the clone is expanded.

DNA,CDR3,D,size,J,V
TGTGCCAGCAGCCCCAACGTAGCCAAAAACATTCAGTACTTC,CASSPNVAKNIQYF,-,medium-sized,TRBJ2-4,TRBV9
TGTGCCAGCAACCTAGCGGGGGGGCGCTACAATGAGCAGTTCTTC,CASNLAGGRYNEQFF,TRBD2,many,TRBJ2-1,TRBV12-3/TRBV12-4
TGCAGTGCTAGGAGACAGACTAACACAGATACGCAGTATTTT,CSARRQTNTDTQYF,-,many,TRBJ2-3,TRBV20-1
TGTGCCAGCAGCTTAGGATTTCGGACTGTGTTGTTGGAGCAGTACTTC,CASSLGFRTVLLEQYF,-,many,TRBJ2-7,TRBV7-8
TGTGCCAGTAGCATGACAGGGGTCTTGAACACTGAAGCTTTCTTT,CASSMTGVLNTEAFF,TRBD1,-,TRBJ1-1,TRBV19
TGTGCCAGCAGCCAAGAGAGGCAGCTGAACACTGAAGCTTTCTTT,CASSQERQLNTEAFF,-,many,TRBJ1-1,TRBV4-2
TGTGCCAGCTATACCCCCGCGGAGGCGTTGACTCGGAGCAAAAACATTCAGTACTTC,CASYTPAEALTRSKNIQYF,-,many,TRBJ2-4,TRBV6-1
TGTGCCAGCAGTTTCGGGGGCGCGGGGGAAAAACTGTTTTTT,CASSFGGAGEKLFF,-,many,TRBJ1-4,TRBV25-1
TGCGCCAGCAGCTCCCCCGGGACCTACGAGCAGTACTTC,CASSSPGTYEQYF,-,many,TRBJ2-7,TRBV5-1
TGCAGCGTTCACGGAAAGGACAGGGGGAGCACAGATACGCAGTATTTT,CSVHGKDRGSTDTQYF,TRBD1,many,TRBJ2-3,TRBV29-1
TGTGCCAGCAGCGTAGACGGGATCCGAGATACGCAGTATTTT,CASSVDGIRDTQYF,-,many,TRBJ2-3,TRBV7-2
TGTGCCAGCAGTCTAACGGACAGCGCTGGAAACACCATATATTTT,CASSLTDSAGNTIYF,-,many,TRBJ1-3,TRBV12-3/TRBV12-4
TGTGCCATCCTAGGACAGGGGAGGGATGAGCAGTTCTTC,CAILGQGRDEQFF,TRBD1,many,TRBJ2-1,TRBV10-3
TGCGCCAGCAGCTTGGGGTCATCCCTTTATGGCTACACCTTC,CASSLGSSLYGYTF,-,many,TRBJ1-2,TRBV5-1
TGCAGCGCTACAGGGGTGGGGAGCACTGAAGCTTTCTTT,CSATGVGSTEAFF,TRBD1,many,TRBJ1-1,TRBV29-1
TGCAGTGCGGATACTAGCGGGGATTCCACAGATACGCAGTATTTT,CSADTSGDSTDTQYF,TRBD2,many,TRBJ2-3,TRBV20-1
TGTGCCAGCGCCGGGACTAGCGGGAGGGGCGAGCAGTTCTTC,CASAGTSGRGEQFF,TRBD2,many,TRBJ2-1,TRBV7-2
TGTGCCAGCAGCTTAAGAGGGGGGCCTCAAGAGACCCAGTACTTC,CASSLRGGPQETQYF,-,many,TRBJ2-5,TRBV7-3
TGTGCCACCAGCAGGGCCCCATCCGGGCCCCCCTACGAGCAGTACTTC,CATSRAPSGPPYEQYF,-,many,TRBJ2-7,TRBV15
TGCAGTGCTAGCCCTCGTTCTGAAGCTTTCTTT,CSASPRSEAFF,-,many,TRBJ1-1,TRBV20-1
TGCAGTGCGGCCGGGGGGGGAGACACCGGGGAGCTGTTTTTT,CSAAGGGDTGELFF,TRBD2,medium-sized,TRBJ2-2,TRBV20-1
TGTGCCACCAGCAGGAGACTAGCGGGGGGCCACACAGATACGCAGTATTTT,CATSRRLAGGHTDTQYF,TRBD2,many,TRBJ2-3,TRBV15
TGTGCCAGCAGTTTTTCTGGAAGGATGGGGGAGGGCCGGAGGAATGAGCAGTTCTTC,CASSFSGRMGEGRRNEQFF,TRBD2,many,TRBJ2-1,TRBV12-3/TRBV12-4
TGCGCCAGCAGCTTAAATAAAAACGGCGGTGGGGAGACCCAGTACTTC,CASSLNKNGGGETQYF,-,many,TRBJ2-5,TRBV5-1
TGTGCCAGCAGTGAGACAGGGGGGGTATATAGCAATCAGCCCCAGCATTTT,CASSETGGVYSNQPQHF,TRBD1,many,TRBJ1-5,TRBV6-6
TGTGCCAGCACCGGGAACTCCTACGAGCAGTACTTC,CASTGNSYEQYF,-,many,TRBJ2-7,TRBV6-5
TGCGCCAGCAGCCAAGTAATGAACCGCGGGAACATTCAGTACTTC,CASSQVMNRGNIQYF,-,-,TRBJ2-4,TRBV4-3
TGTGCCAGCAGTGAATATAGTCTGGACAGGGGAGAAGCTTTCTTT,CASSEYSLDRGEAFF,TRBD1,many,TRBJ1-1,TRBV25-1
TGTGCCAGCAGTTCACGGACAGGGGTAAACACCGGGGAGCTGTTTTTT,CASSSRTGVNTGELFF,TRBD1,many,TRBJ2-2,TRBV12-3/TRBV12-4
TGCGCCAGCAGCCAAGATGATAGACAGGCGGGCACAGATACGCAGTATTTT,CASSQDDRQAGTDTQYF,-,many,TRBJ2-3,TRBV4-3
TGTGCCAGCAGCTTAGGGCAGGGAGAGGCCGGGGAGCTGTTTTTT,CASSLGQGEAGELFF,-,many,TRBJ2-2,TRBV7-3
TGTGCCAGCAGCTTTAGCGGGGGGGCAGATACGCAGTATTTT,CASSFSGGADTQYF,TRBD2,many,TRBJ2-3,TRBV12-3/TRBV12-4
TGCGCCAGCAGCTCGGGCCTAGCGGGAGCCTACGAGCAGTACTTC,CASSSGLAGAYEQYF,TRBD2,many,TRBJ2-7,TRBV5-1
TGCAGTGCCGTAGACAGGGGTAACTCCTACGAGCAGTACTTC,CSAVDRGNSYEQYF,TRBD1,many,TRBJ2-7,TRBV20-1
TGTGCCAGCAGCTTAGAGAGGGAATGGGACACCGGGGAGCTGTTTTTT,CASSLEREWDTGELFF,-,-,TRBJ2-2,TRBV11-2
TGTGCCAGCAGTTTCTGGCGGGGGAATAACACTGAAGCTTTCTTT,CASSFWRGNNTEAFF,-,-,TRBJ1-1,TRBV12-3/TRBV12-4
TGTGCCAGCAGCTATACCCGACTAGCGGAAAACACCGGGGAGCTGTTTTTT,CASSYTRLAENTGELFF,TRBD2,many,TRBJ2-2,TRBV2
TGTGCCAGCAGTAGGGACAGCAAGACCGGGGAGCTGTTTTTT,CASSRDSKTGELFF,TRBD1,many,TRBJ2-2,TRBV6-5
TGCGCCAGCAGCTCCTGGCAGGCACTCGATACCGGTACCTACGAGCAGTACTTC,CASSSWQALDTGTYEQYF,-,many,TRBJ2-7,TRBV5-1
TGTGCCACCAGCAAGGGTACCACGTACACTGAAGCTTTCTTT,CATSKGTTYTEAFF,-,many,TRBJ1-1,TRBV15
TGCGCCAGCAGCCAAGATTGGGGGGTCTCCGGCTACACCTTC,CASSQDWGVSGYTF,-,many,TRBJ1-2,TRBV4-3
TGTGCCAGCAGTTACTCTTCCGATGGAGGGCAGCCCCAGCATTTT,CASSYSSDGGQPQHF,-,many,TRBJ1-5,TRBV6-5
TGCAGTGCTGTCGACGAGAAAGAGACCCAGTACTTC,CSAVDEKETQYF,-,-,TRBJ2-5,TRBV20-1
TGTGCCAGCTCACCATCCCAGAGGCAAGAGACCCAGTACTTC,CASSPSQRQETQYF,-,many,TRBJ2-5,TRBV18
TGTGCCAGCAGTTACAGTGCTAAGGACAGGGGGACCAATCAGCCCCAGCATTTT,CASSYSAKDRGTNQPQHF,TRBD1,-,TRBJ1-5,TRBV6-2/TRBV6-3
TGTGCCAGCTCACGGGACAGTTCCTACTCTGGGGCCAACGTCCTGACTTTC,CASSRDSSYSGANVLTF,TRBD1,many,TRBJ2-6,TRBV18
TGTGCCAGCAGCGTAGGGGAGGGGGGGAAGACCCAGTACTTC,CASSVGEGGKTQYF,-,many,TRBJ2-5,TRBV9
TGTGCCAGCAGTTTGGCCTTGGGGGATACGCAGTATTTT,CASSLALGDTQYF,-,-,TRBJ2-3,TRBV27
TGTGCTACCAAAAGGGACGGGGGGAGCACTGAAGCTTTCTTT,CATKRDGGSTEAFF,-,many,TRBJ1-1,TRBV6-6
TGTGCCAGCAGCACGAGCGGGAGAACCTACAATGAGCAGTTCTTC,CASSTSGRTYNEQFF,TRBD2,many,TRBJ2-1,TRBV7-2
TGTGCCAGCAGCGAACCCGCGGGGACTGAAGCTTTCTTT,CASSEPAGTEAFF,-,many,TRBJ1-1,TRBV4-2
TGCAGTGCTAGACCCGGACAGGAGCAGTACTTC,CSARPGQEQYF,-,many,TRBJ2-7,TRBV20-1
TGCGCCAGCAGCCAACAGGGGGGGGACACTGAAGCTTTCTTT,CASSQQGGDTEAFF,TRBD1,many,TRBJ1-1,TRBV5-1
TGTGCCACCAGTGATTTGGTAGGACAGCGCGGGGATACGCAGTATTTT,CATSDLVGQRGDTQYF,-,many,TRBJ2-3,TRBV24-1